These 7 T cell receptor beta chains were sequenced from one sample in a study of response to subunit inactivated influenza vaccine. TCRdb itself ran the RT-PCR reads through MiXCR, one entry per CDR3 protein. The repertoire holds a few hundred thousand distinct CDR3 sequences, with roughly 9.8% as singletons. Material: PBMCs from blood, obtained more than 35 days after vaccination. The source is a man aged 50 or older who received an inactivated influenza vaccine.

This chain connects TRBV3-1 to TRBJ1-4, with 10 positions matching TRBD1. Germline values: CDR1 LGHDT, CDR2 YNNKEL (reference sequence). This CDR3 spans 16 amino acids. The V and J ends lost 2 bases and 7 bases, in that order; junction bases with no gene match: 7. The CDR3 DNA is TGTGCCAGCAGCCAACCCCGGACAGGGGGATTTGAAAAACTGTTTTTT. Translation gives CASSQPRTGGFEKLFF.

This clonotype was counted between two and nine times. The V gene is TRBV7-2, the J gene TRBJ2-7; possibly TRBD1 for D (6 bases). Per germline, CDR1 SGHTA and CDR2 FQGNSA. V was pared by 3 bases and J by 5 bases, with 17 bases between. The CDR3 length is 15 residues. Here the CDR3 DNA reads TGTGCCAGCAGCTTCTTCACCCAGGGGCGGAACGAGCAGTACTTC. This translates into CASSFFTQGRNEQYF.

This clonotype was observed many times. The chain is built from TRBV5-1 and TRBJ2-5; TRBD1 is a possible D gene (6 bases). This CDR3 region has 15 residues. Looked up from germline, CDR1 is SGHRS and CDR2 is YFSETQ. Trimming removed 1 base at V and 5 bases at J, with 15 bases between. The CDR3 reads CASSLNRALQETQYF. In DNA form, the CDR3 reads TGCGCCAGCAGCTTGAACAGGGCGCTTCAGGAGACCCAGTACTTC.

There are many counts of this clonotype. The CDR3 protein is CASSLAGPHNEQFF. CDR3 sequence (DNA): TGTGCCAGCAGCTTGGCAGGGCCCCACAATGAGCAGTTCTTC. J is TRBJ2-1 and V is TRBV7-2, with a possible D match to TRBD1 (5 bases). The CDR3 contains 14 residues. The germline V gene encodes CDR1 SGHTA and CDR2 FQGNSA. V was trimmed by 3 bases and J by 5 bases, leaving 11 bases between them. Together with reference TRBV7-2 and TRBJ2-1, the CDR3 gives the full variable domain: GAGVSQSPSNKVTEKGKDVELRCDPISGHTALYWYRQSLGQGLEFLIYFQGNSAPDKSGLPSDRFSAERTGGSVSTLTIQRTQQEDSAVYLCASSLAGPHNEQFFGPGTRLTVL.

This clonotype showed up many times. CDR3: CASSLTGTTNGETQYF. The CDR3 DNA sequence: TGCGCCAGCAGCTTGACCGGGACGACAAACGGAGAGACCCAGTACTTC. The chain employs TRBV4-3 and TRBJ2-5, with D possibly being TRBD1 or TRBD2 (5 bases each). Germline values: CDR1 LGHNA, CDR2 YSLEER. The CDR3 consists of 16 residues. The germline V and J ends were trimmed by 5 bases and 4 bases, with 20 bases remaining between them.

This clonotype was observed many times. V is TRBV20-1 and J is TRBJ2-5, with D perhaps being TRBD1 or TRBD2 (5 bases each). Trimming removed 3 bases at V and 5 bases at J, with 13 bases between. The germline V gene has CDR1 DFQATT and CDR2 SNEGSKA (reference sequence). CDR3 size: 13 residues. CDR3 nucleotides: TGCAGTGCTAGCCCAGGGACGGGTGAGACCCAGTACTTC. Amino acids: CSASPGTGETQYF.

This clonotype was detected a few times. This sequence joins TRBV5-1 and TRBJ2-3, with D tentatively TRBD1 (5 bases). V lost 1 base and J 7 bases, leaving 13 bases between the germline ends. The CDR3 contains 14 residues. The V gene's germline CDR1 is SGHRS and CDR2 YFSETQ. CDR3 sequence: CASSLTQGGHTQYF. CDR3 coding DNA: TGCGCCAGCAGCTTGACGCAGGGCGGACATACGCAGTATTTT. The full variable domain, rest sourced from reference TRBV5-1 and TRBJ2-3, is KAGVTQTPRYLIKTRGQQVTLSCSPISGHRSVSWYQQTPGQGLQFLFEYFSETQRNKGNFPGRFSGRQFSNSRSEMNVSTLELGDSALYLCASSLTQGGHTQYFGPGTRLTVL.